A single sample gave rise to the 16 T cell receptor beta chains below, sequenced in a study of a mutant IDH1 vaccine in newly diagnosed glioma. Time point: week 35, safety follow-up. Mutant IDH1 20-mer peptide, at 300 ug, made up each vaccine dose, with topical imiquimod. The repertoire was sequenced with immunoSEQ multiplex PCR; TCRdb's copy has only in-frame clones and lacks some. Here the sample spans about 54,000 clones, approximately 80% being singletons. These receptors have no identified antigens. Material: PBMCs, obtained from a glioma patient whose treatment included an IDH1 peptide vaccine. Every receptor here comes from a woman under 30 with glioma.

This clone was detected only a few times. The chain recombines TRBV19 with TRBJ1-1; no firm D call. V gave up 3 bases and J gave up 0 bases, with 11 bases separating them. Germline V gene lookup returns CDR1 LNHDA and CDR2 SQIVND (reference sequence). The CDR3 has 15 residues. CDR3 in amino acids: CASSIGPAMNTEAFF. The CDR3 bases are TGTGCCAGTAGTATCGGTCCAGCCATGAACACTGAAGCTTTCTTT.

This clone has only one observation. The CDR3 loop is CASRTASGSSYNEQFF. In DNA form, the CDR3 reads TGTGCCAGTAGGACGGCTAGCGGTAGCTCCTACAATGAGCAGTTCTTC. The chain has TRBV19 and TRBJ2-1; 7 nucleotides line up with TRBD2. Trimming took 6 bases from V and 0 from J; bases not matched to a gene: 8. The germline V gene encodes CDR1 LNHDA and CDR2 SQIVND (reference sequence). The CDR3 sequence is 16 residues long.

The chain recombines TRBV7-9 with TRBJ1-2; D is perhaps TRBD1 (6 bases). The germline gives CDR1 SEHNR, CDR2 FQNEAQ (reference sequence). This CDR3 has 13 amino acids. Trimming took off 1 base at V and 9 bases at J, with 12 bases between the two ends. In nucleotides, the CDR3 is TGTGCCAGCAGCTTAGTTACGGGGGCGAGCTACACCTTC. It specifies CASSLVTGASYTF. Based on the CDR3 plus reference TRBV7-9 and TRBJ1-2, the full variable domain is DTGVSQNPRHKITKRGQNVTFRCDPISEHNRLYWYRQTLGQGPEFLTYFQNEAQLEKSRLLSDRFSAERPKGSFSTLEIQRTEQGDSAMYLCASSLVTGASYTFGSGTRLTVV.

The gene calls are TRBV9 and TRBJ2-4; D may correspond to TRBD1 or TRBD2 (5 bases each). CDR3 size: 16 residues. Germline CDR1 SGDLS, CDR2 YYNGEE. V lost 0 bases and J 1 base, leaving 11 bases between the germline ends. CDR3 nucleotides: TGTGCCAGCAGCGTAGGAGGGGACGGGGCCAAAAACATTCAGTACTTC. The encoded protein is CASSVGGDGAKNIQYF.

The chain couples TRBV7-2 to TRBJ2-7, with 8 bases aligning to TRBD2. The V and J ends lost 4 bases and 4 bases, in that order; junction bases with no gene match: 12. Germline CDR1 SGHTA, CDR2 FQGNSA. The CDR3 loop spans 16 amino acids. DNA for the CDR3: TGTGCCAGCAGCTATTCGTCCGGGGGGGCCTCGTACGAGCAGTACTTC. Protein: CASSYSSGGASYEQYF.

This chain joins TRBV14 and TRBJ1-2, with a tentative D call TRBD1 (5 bases). This CDR3 spans 13 amino acids. Per the germline V gene, CDR1 is SGHDN and CDR2 is FVKESK. V was clipped by 7 bases and J by 7 bases, with 16 bases between them. CDR3 DNA: TGTGCCAGCACTCCGGGAGGGGCCTCTGGCTACACCTTC. It encodes CASTPGGASGYTF.

This clone was observed a handful of times. This chain links TRBV4-1 with TRBJ1-1; D unresolved. V dropped 0 bases and J dropped 3 bases, with 11 bases sitting between them. CDR1 is MGHRA, CDR2 YSYEKL, per germline. The length of the CDR3 is 15 residues. The CDR3 DNA follows: TGCGCCAGCAGCCAAGATTGGTACGGATACACTGAAGCTTTCTTT. This translates into CASSQDWYGYTEAFF.

V and J are TRBV7-9 and TRBJ2-7; unclear D gene. V was cut by 5 bases and J by 0 bases, with 5 bases left in between. The germline CDR1 and CDR2 sequences are SEHNR and FQNEAQ (reference sequence). CDR3 length equals 12 residues. As DNA, the CDR3 is TGTGCCAGCAGCACGAGCTCCTACGAGCAGTACTTC. This codes for CASSTSSYEQYF.

CDR3 DNA: TGCAGCGTCAGTGGACAGGGGACATCTGGAAACACCATATATTTT. Its translation: CSVSGQGTSGNTIYF. This sequence joins TRBV29-1 and TRBJ1-3, with 9 positions matching TRBD1. The CDR3 totals 15 residues. With 6 bases clipped from V and 1 base from J, the junction kept 7 bases outside the gene matches. Germline CDR1 is SQVTM and CDR2 is ANQGSEA.

There are a few counts of this clone. The chain employs TRBV5-1 and TRBJ1-1, with D tentatively TRBD1 (6 bases). The CDR3 has 14 residues. Germline V gene lookup returns CDR1 SGHRS and CDR2 YFSETQ. Trimming stripped 4 bases from V and 6 bases from J, with 16 bases between. This chain's CDR3 is CASSPGPYRAEAFF. In DNA, the CDR3 is TGCGCCAGCAGCCCCGGCCCTTACAGGGCTGAAGCTTTCTTT.

This chain uses TRBV9 with TRBJ2-7; perhaps TRBD2 as D (6 bases). Germline assignment: CDR1 SGDLS and CDR2 YYNGEE. The CDR3 covers 14 residues. V was trimmed by 0 bases and J by 4 bases, leaving 11 bases between them. CDR3 DNA sequence: TGTGCCAGCAGCGTAGAGGAGGGTGAGTACGAGCAGTACTTC. Its protein is CASSVEEGEYEQYF.

In its sample, this clone was seen once. This chain links TRBV5-4 with TRBJ2-1, with 10 bases fitting TRBD2. The CDR3 consists of 15 residues. J gave up 4 bases and V 4 bases, and 5 bases lay outside the gene matches. Germline-derived CDR1 and CDR2 are SGHNT and YYREEE (reference sequence). CDR3 residues: CASSLTSGSYNEQFF. DNA for the CDR3: TGTGCCAGCAGCCTGACTAGCGGGTCGTACAATGAGCAGTTCTTC.

The chain carries TRBV30 and TRBJ1-3, with 8 bases matching TRBD1. This CDR3 comprises 15 residues. CDR1 is GTSNPN, CDR2 SVGIG, per germline (reference sequence). V shed 3 bases, J shed 0 bases, and the junction held 4 bases outside the gene matches. CDR3 region: CAWSDRGRSGNTIYF. Here the CDR3 DNA reads TGTGCCTGGAGCGACAGGGGACGCTCTGGAAACACCATATATTTT.

The rearrangement joins TRBV11-3 to TRBJ2-7; TRBD1 aligns across 8 bases. The CDR3 totals 14 residues. V lost 7 bases, J lost 2 bases, and 7 bases stayed unmatched. CDR1 and CDR2 (germline): SGHNT, YENEEA. The CDR3 DNA sequence: TGTGCCAGCACCAGGGGGCCTGGGGCCTACGAGCAGTACTTC. Translation gives CASTRGPGAYEQYF.

The V and J genes are TRBV7-9 and TRBJ2-7, with D unresolved. The CDR3 length is 11 residues. The V and J ends lost 3 bases and 5 bases respectively, with 5 bases between them. The germline V gene has CDR1 SEHNR and CDR2 FQNEAQ (reference sequence). Here the CDR3 reads CASSFTDEQYF. The CDR3 nucleotides read TGTGCCAGCAGCTTTACCGACGAGCAGTACTTC.

CDR3 DNA sequence: TGTGCCAGCAGCTCCCCGACAGGGAGCTCCTACAATGAGCAGTTCTTC. Amino acid sequence: CASSSPTGSSYNEQFF. The chain combines TRBV7-9 with TRBJ2-1; 7 bases agree with TRBD1. V shed 4 bases and J 0 bases; nucleotides not matched to a gene: 6. Germline assignment: CDR1 SEHNR and CDR2 FQNEAQ (reference sequence). The length of the CDR3 is 16 residues. The whole variable domain, remainder taken from reference TRBV7-9 and TRBJ2-1, is DTGVSQNPRHKITKRGQNVTFRCDPISEHNRLYWYRQTLGQGPEFLTYFQNEAQLEKSRLLSDRFSAERPKGSFSTLEIQRTEQGDSAMYLCASSSPTGSSYNEQFFGPGTRLTVL.